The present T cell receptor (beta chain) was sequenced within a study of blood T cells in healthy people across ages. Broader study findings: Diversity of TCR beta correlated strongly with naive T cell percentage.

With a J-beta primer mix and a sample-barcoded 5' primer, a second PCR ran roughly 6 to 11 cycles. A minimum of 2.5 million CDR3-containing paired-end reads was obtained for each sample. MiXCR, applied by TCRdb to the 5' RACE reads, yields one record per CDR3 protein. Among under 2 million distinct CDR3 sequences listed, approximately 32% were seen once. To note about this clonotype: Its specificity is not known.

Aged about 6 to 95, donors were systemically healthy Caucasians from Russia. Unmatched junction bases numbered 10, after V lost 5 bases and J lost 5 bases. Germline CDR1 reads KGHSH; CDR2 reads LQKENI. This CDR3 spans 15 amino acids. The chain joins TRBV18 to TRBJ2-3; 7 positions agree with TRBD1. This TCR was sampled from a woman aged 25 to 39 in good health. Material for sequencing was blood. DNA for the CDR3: TGTGCCAGCTCATCCCGGGACAGCGACTTAGATACGCAGTATTTT. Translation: CASSSRDSDLDTQYF.